This T cell receptor beta chain was sequenced for a study of blood T cell repertoires in COVID-19. Study-level information: Acute and convalescent COVID-19 samples came from the United States, Italy and Spain. The analysed material was cDNA or gDNA that came from T cells, B-cell-depleted T cells, or PBMCs.

Authors' processing steps: Amplifying reference gene primers gave estimates of nucleated cell counts. Assay: immunoSEQ multiplex PCR; the TCRdb copy retains only in-frame clones and omits some. For V, J and clone size, that table is used; D and trimming come from the DNA. The table shows about 150,000 clones, with 87% occurring only once. CDR3 length: 17 residues. The V gene's germline CDR1 is MNHEY and CDR2 SMNVEV (reference sequence). V lost 3 bases, J lost 7 bases, and 9 bases stayed unmatched. V gene TRBV27 combines with J gene TRBJ2-1; 13 nucleotides agree with TRBD2. The source is a human donor in a cohort sampled during active COVID-19. The material sequenced was peripheral blood. CDR3 loop: CASSFIGLAGAGNEQFF. For the CDR3, the DNA is TGTGCCAGCAGTTTCATCGGACTAGCGGGGGCTGGTAATGAGCAGTTCTTC.